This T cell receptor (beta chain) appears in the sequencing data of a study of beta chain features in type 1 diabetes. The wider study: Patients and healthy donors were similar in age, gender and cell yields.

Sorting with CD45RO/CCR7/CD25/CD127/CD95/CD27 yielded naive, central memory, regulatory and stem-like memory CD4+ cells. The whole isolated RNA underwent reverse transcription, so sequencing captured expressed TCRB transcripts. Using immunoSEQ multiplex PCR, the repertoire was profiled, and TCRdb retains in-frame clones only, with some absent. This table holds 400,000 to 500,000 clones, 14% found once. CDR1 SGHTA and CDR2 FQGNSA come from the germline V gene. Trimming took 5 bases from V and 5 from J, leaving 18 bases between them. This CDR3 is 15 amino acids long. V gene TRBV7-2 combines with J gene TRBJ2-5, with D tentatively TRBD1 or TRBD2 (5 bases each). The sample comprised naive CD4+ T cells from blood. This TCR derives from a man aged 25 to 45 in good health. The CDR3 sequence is CASSHRMGVKETQYF. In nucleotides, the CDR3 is TGTGCCAGCAGCCACCGGATGGGGGTGAAGGAGACCCAGTACTTC.